This T cell receptor (beta chain) emerged from a study of cytomegalovirus exposure and HLA in healthy donors. General observations from the study: Reportedly, HLA-A and HLA-B alleles of most subjects were accurately predicted from TCR beta.

All the people who gave samples were healthy bone marrow donors. Unrecorded immune exposures were likely, despite nominal health at sampling. Details on this clone: Its matching antigen is unknown.

13 Jbeta primers and 60 Vbeta primers were used for the PCR. Using immunoSEQ multiplex PCR, the repertoire was profiled, and TCRdb retains in-frame clones only, with some absent. The data show about 120,000 clones, roughly 84% seen once. CDR3 length: 11 amino acids. Trimming pared 5 bases from V and 6 bases from J, leaving 7 bases between. CDR1 is SNHLY and CDR2 is FYNNEI in the germline V gene. The sequence came from a man aged 25-40 years in good health and CMV-seropositive. The chain employs TRBV2 and TRBJ1-2; tentative D call: TRBD1 (5 bases). Sequenced sample: PBMCs. The CDR3 region has the DNA TGTGCCAGCAGTCCCAGGGATGGCTACACCTTC. Translated: CASSPRDGYTF.